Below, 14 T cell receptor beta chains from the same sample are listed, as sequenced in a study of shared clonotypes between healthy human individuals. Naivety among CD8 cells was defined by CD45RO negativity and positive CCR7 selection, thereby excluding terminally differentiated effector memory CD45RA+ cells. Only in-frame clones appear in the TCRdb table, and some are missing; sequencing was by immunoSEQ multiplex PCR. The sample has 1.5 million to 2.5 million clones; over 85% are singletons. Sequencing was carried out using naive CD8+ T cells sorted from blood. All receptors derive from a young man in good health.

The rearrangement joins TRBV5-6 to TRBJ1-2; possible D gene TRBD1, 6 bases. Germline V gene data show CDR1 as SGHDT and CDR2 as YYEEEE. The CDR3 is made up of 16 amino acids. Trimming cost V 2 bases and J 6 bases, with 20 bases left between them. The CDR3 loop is CASSFRERGGLDGYTF. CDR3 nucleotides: TGTGCCAGCAGCTTTCGAGAAAGGGGGGGCTTGGATGGCTACACCTTC. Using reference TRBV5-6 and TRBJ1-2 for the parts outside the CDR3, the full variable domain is DAGVTQSPTHLIKTRGQQVTLRCSPKSGHDTVSWYQQALGQGPQFIFQYYEEEERQRGNFPDRFSGHQFPNYSSELNVNALLLGDSALYLCASSFRERGGLDGYTFGSGTRLTVV.

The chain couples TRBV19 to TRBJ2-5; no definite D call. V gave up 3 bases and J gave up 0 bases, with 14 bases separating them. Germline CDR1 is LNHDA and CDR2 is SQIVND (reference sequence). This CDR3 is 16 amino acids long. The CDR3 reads CASSIEWAFYQETQYF. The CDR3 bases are TGTGCCAGTAGTATTGAATGGGCCTTCTACCAAGAGACCCAGTACTTC.

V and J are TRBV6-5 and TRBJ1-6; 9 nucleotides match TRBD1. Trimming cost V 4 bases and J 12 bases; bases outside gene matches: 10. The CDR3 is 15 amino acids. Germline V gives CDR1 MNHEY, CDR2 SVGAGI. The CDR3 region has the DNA TGTGCCAGCAGTTCACCGGGACAGGGTTTACAACCCCTCCACTTT. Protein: CASSSPGQGLQPLHF.

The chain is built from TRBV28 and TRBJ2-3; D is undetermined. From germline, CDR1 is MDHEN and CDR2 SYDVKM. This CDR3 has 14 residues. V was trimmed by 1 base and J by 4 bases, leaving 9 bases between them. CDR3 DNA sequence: TGTGCCAGCAGTTTATTGGGTTTCGCAGATACGCAGTATTTT. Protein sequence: CASSLLGFADTQYF.

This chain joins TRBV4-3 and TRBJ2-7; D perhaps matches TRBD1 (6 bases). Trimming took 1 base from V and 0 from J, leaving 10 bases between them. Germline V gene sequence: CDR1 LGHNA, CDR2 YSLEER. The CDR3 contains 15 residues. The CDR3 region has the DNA TGCGCCAGCAGCCAAGTCGGGGACAACTCCTACGAGCAGTACTTC. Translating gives CASSQVGDNSYEQYF.

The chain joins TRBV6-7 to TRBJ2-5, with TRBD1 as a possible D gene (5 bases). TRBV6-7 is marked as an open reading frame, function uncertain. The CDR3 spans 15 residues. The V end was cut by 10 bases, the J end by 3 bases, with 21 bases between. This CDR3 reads CATVQDAEGEETQYF. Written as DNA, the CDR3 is TGTGCCACCGTACAGGATGCGGAAGGGGAAGAGACCCAGTACTTC.

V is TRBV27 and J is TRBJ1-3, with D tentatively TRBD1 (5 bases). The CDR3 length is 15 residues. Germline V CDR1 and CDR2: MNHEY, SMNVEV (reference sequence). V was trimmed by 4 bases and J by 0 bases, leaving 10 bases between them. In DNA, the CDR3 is TGTGCCAGCAGTTCAACAGGATCCTCTGGAAACACCATATATTTT. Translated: CASSSTGSSGNTIYF.

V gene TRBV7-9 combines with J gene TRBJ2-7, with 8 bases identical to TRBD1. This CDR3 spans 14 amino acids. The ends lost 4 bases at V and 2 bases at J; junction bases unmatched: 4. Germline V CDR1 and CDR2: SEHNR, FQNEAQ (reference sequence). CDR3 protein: CASSSGQVTYEQYF. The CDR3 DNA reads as TGTGCCAGCAGCTCGGGACAGGTAACCTACGAGCAGTACTTC.

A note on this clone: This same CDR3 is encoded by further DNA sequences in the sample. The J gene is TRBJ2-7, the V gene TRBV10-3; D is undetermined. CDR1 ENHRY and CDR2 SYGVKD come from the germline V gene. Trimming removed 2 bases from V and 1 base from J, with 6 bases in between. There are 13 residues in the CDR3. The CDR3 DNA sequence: TGTGCCATCAGTGAGCCAGGATCCTACGAGCAGTACTTC. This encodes CAISEPGSYEQYF.

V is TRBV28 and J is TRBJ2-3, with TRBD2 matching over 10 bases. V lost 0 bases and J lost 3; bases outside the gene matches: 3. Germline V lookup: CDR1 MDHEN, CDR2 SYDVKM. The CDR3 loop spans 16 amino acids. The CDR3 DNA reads TGTGCCAGCAGTTTATGGGCTAGCGGGGGTACAGATACGCAGTATTTT. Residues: CASSLWASGGTDTQYF.

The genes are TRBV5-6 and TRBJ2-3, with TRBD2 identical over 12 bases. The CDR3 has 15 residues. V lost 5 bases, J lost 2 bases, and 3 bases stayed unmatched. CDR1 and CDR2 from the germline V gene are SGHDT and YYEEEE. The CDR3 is CASSLAGGVTDTQYF. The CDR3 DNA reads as TGTGCCAGCAGTCTAGCGGGAGGGGTCACAGATACGCAGTATTTT.

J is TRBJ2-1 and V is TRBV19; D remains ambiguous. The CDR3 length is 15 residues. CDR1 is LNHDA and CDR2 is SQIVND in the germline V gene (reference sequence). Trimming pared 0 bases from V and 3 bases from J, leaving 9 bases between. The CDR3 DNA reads TGTGCCAGTAGTATAGATAATCCTGTCTACAATGAGCAGTTCTTC. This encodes CASSIDNPVYNEQFF.

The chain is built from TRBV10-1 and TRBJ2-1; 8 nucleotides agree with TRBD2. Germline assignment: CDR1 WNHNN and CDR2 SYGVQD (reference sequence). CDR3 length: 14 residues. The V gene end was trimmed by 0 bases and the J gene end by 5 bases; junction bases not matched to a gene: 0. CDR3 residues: CASSESSGDNEQFF. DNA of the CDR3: TGCGCCAGCAGTGAGTCTAGCGGGGACAATGAGCAGTTCTTC.

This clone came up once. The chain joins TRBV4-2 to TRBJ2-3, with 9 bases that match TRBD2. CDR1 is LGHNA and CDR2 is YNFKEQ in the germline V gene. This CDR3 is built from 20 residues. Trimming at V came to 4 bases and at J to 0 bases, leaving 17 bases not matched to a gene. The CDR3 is CASSPFSFALAGSSTDTQYF. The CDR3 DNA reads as TGTGCCAGCAGCCCTTTTAGTTTTGCTCTAGCGGGGAGCAGCACAGATACGCAGTATTTT.